This entry features one TCR beta chain sequence. This specimen comes from a study of blood T cell repertoires in COVID-19. On the study more broadly: From T cells, B-cell-depleted T cells, or PBMCs came the material, which was cDNA or gDNA.

CDR3 length: 14 residues. The germline CDR1 and CDR2 sequences are SGHDT and YYEEEE. V lost 5 bases and J lost 4; bases outside the gene matches: 7. Participants, roughly 18 to 90 years old, spanned approximately 26 US areas. Authors' data handling: Researchers report that nucleated cell counts were estimated from reference gene primer amplification. The data were produced by immunoSEQ multiplex PCR, yet TCRdb's version contains in-frame clones alone and is incomplete. The V and J calls and clone size come from that table; D and trimming were worked out from the DNA. This sample has approximately 170,000 clones, with approximately 91% found just once.

The sequence derives from a woman younger than 30 who had recovered from COVID-19. This chain connects TRBV5-6 to TRBJ2-7; TRBD1 matches 9 bases. Sequencing was done on a sample of PBMCs or T cells enriched from blood (not recorded which). CDR3 protein: CASRGQGTSYEQYF. Here the CDR3 DNA reads TGTGCCAGCAGGGGACAGGGTACCTCTTACGAGCAGTACTTC. Drawing the rest from reference TRBV5-6 and TRBJ2-7, the complete variable domain is DAGVTQSPTHLIKTRGQQVTLRCSPKSGHDTVSWYQQALGQGPQFIFQYYEEEERQRGNFPDRFSGHQFPNYSSELNVNALLLGDSALYLCASRGQGTSYEQYFGPGTRLTVT.